This is a list of T cell receptor beta chains from one sample in a study of OX40 agonist ivuxolimab in advanced cancers. Profiled with immunoSEQ multiplex PCR; TCRdb holds only in-frame clones, not every one. Of approximately 82,000 clones in the sample, less than 90% were seen once. The source material was CD4+ or CD8+ T cells sorted from blood, sampled in a trial of the OX40 agonist ivuxolimab. All receptors derive from an adult with an advanced solid tumor such as melanoma, head and neck, liver or kidney cancer. The CDR3 runs from the conserved cysteine through the conserved F or W. A D gene is named only where the DNA matches it firmly. The listing skips clone size in some rows; elsewhere it reads once, few, many or a size class.

J gene | V gene | D gene | clone size | CDR3 DNA | CDR3 protein
TRBJ2-1 | TRBV4-1 | . | . | TGCGCCAGCAGCCAAGGGGTTTTTTCCTACAATGAGCAGTTCTTC | CASSQGVFSYNEQFF
TRBJ1-2 | TRBV5-4 | . | . | TGTGCCAGCAGCGCGAAGGTTGGGGGGCTCAGTGGCTACACCTTC | CASSAKVGGLSGYTF
TRBJ1-5 | TRBV5-5 | . | . | TGTGCCAGCAGCTTGGGGACATCTAATAGCAATCAGCCCCAGCATTTT | CASSLGTSNSNQPQHF
TRBJ2-3 | TRBV29-1 | TRBD2 | . | TGCAGCGTTGTCCCAGGACTAGCGGGGCCGAGCACAGATACGCAGTATTTT | CSVVPGLAGPSTDTQYF
TRBJ2-1 | TRBV28 | . | . | TGTGCCAGTAATGAAAAAAAAGACAATGAGCAGTTCTTC | CASNEKKDNEQFF
TRBJ2-1 | TRBV6-6 | . | . | TGTGCCAGCACCTCAGCGGAGGTCTCCTACAATGAGCAGTTCTTC | CASTSAEVSYNEQFF
TRBJ1-4 | TRBV7-9 | . | . | TGTGCCAGCAGCTTTGACGTCGTGGGCGAACTGTTTTTT | CASSFDVVGELFF
TRBJ2-5 | TRBV5-6 | . | . | TGTGCCAGCAGCTATAACGACGTTGGAGAGACCCAGTACTTC | CASSYNDVGETQYF
TRBJ2-3 | TRBV4-3 | . | . | TGCGCCAGCAGCCAAGATGCAGGCACAGATACGCAGTATTTT | CASSQDAGTDTQYF
TRBJ2-1 | TRBV19 | . | . | TGTGCCAGTAGTATTCGTTCGACCGGGACCCATTACAATGAGCAGTTCTTC | CASSIRSTGTHYNEQFF
TRBJ2-1 | TRBV19 | . | once | TGTGCCAGTAGTTTCGACCTAAAGGGCAATGAGCAGTTCTTC | CASSFDLKGNEQFF
TRBJ2-3 | TRBV7-2 | TRBD2 | . | TGTGCCAGCAGCTTACTTTCCAGCGGGGGGGGATCCCTTCTGGATACGCAGTATTTT | CASSLLSSGGGSLLDTQYF
TRBJ2-5 | TRBV2 | TRBD1 | . | TGTGCCAGCAGTGAAGCGGGGGCCCTGGCCAGGGGGCCGAGAGAGACCCAGTACTTC | CASSEAGALARGPRETQYF
TRBJ1-1 | TRBV21-1 | . | . | TGTGCCAGCAGCACTGCATTAAGAGGGGGGGAAAACACTGAAGCTTTCTTT | CASSTALRGGENTEAFF
TRBJ2-1 | TRBV25-1 | TRBD1 | . | TGTGCCAGCAGTGAATCAGGCACAGGGGGATACAATGAGCAGTTCTTC | CASSESGTGGYNEQFF
TRBJ1-1 | TRBV29-1 | . | . | TGCAGCGCCACGTCGACAGGACGCGGCACTGAAGCTTTCTTT | CSATSTGRGTEAFF
TRBJ1-2 | TRBV4-1 | TRBD1 | . | TGCGCCAGCAGCCAAGTCCCAGAGGGGGCGACGGGGAACTATGGCTACACCTTC | CASSQVPEGATGNYGYTF
TRBJ2-7 | TRBV6-1 | . | . | TGTGCCAGCAGTGAGGGATACGAGCAGTACTTC | CASSEGYEQYF
TRBJ1-2 | TRBV5-5 | TRBD1 | . | TGTGCCAGCAGCTTAGATACAGGGGATATCCGGTTTTTGAACTATGGCTACACCTTC | CASSLDTGDIRFLNYGYTF
TRBJ1-1 | TRBV18 | . | . | TGTGCCAGCTCACCACCTGCACAACCAGCTTTCTTT | CASSPPAQPAFF
TRBJ2-3 | TRBV7-3 | . | . | TGTGCCAGCAGTCGGGACTTCCAAGATACGCAGTATTTT | CASSRDFQDTQYF
TRBJ2-3 | TRBV7-8 | TRBD2 | . | TGTGCCAGCAGCTTAGGTGGGACTAGCGGGGGTGCTACGCAGTATTTT | CASSLGGTSGGATQYF
TRBJ1-2 | TRBV7-2 | . | . | TGTGCCAGCAGCTTAGTTACAGGGAAGGAGTATGGCTACACCTTC | CASSLVTGKEYGYTF
TRBJ2-7 | TRBV7-9 | . | few | TGTGCCAGCAGCTTAGGTGAACAGGGAGGGTACGAGCAGTACTTC | CASSLGEQGGYEQYF
TRBJ2-1 | TRBV7-2 | . | . | TGTGCCAGCAGCTTAGCAGAGAATCGTTACAATGAGCAGTTCTTC | CASSLAENRYNEQFF
TRBJ2-2 | TRBV5-4 | TRBD2 | few | TGTGCCAGCAGCCGACCCGGTTTGGGGGGGGCGAACACCGGGGAGCTGTTTTTT | CASSRPGLGGANTGELFF
TRBJ1-5 | TRBV5-4 | . | . | TGTGCCAGCAGCAAAGCGGAAAATGGCAATCAGCCCCAGCATTTT | CASSKAENGNQPQHF
TRBJ2-5 | TRBV6-5 | . | . | TGTGCCAGCAGACCTAGACAGCCGCAAGAGACCCAGTACTTC | CASRPRQPQETQYF
TRBJ2-7 | TRBV2 | . | . | TGTGCCAGCAGTCCGGACGGGGGCTACGAGCAGTACTTC | CASSPDGGYEQYF
TRBJ1-1 | TRBV5-1 | . | . | TGCGCCAGCAGCTTGGAGGGTCGCACTGAAGCTTTCTTT | CASSLEGRTEAFF
TRBJ1-1 | TRBV7-2 | TRBD1 | . | TGTGCCAGCAGCGCGACAGGGGCGAACACTGAAGCTTTCTTT | CASSATGANTEAFF
TRBJ2-7 | TRBV19 | TRBD1 | . | TGTGCCAGTAGTCACCGGACAGGGAACTACGAGCAGTACTTC | CASSHRTGNYEQYF
TRBJ2-2 | TRBV19 | TRBD2 | . | TGTGCCAGCAGTCGGACTAGCGGTAACAGGGGCGGGGAGCTGTTTTTT | CASSRTSGNRGGELFF
TRBJ2-1 | TRBV6-6 | TRBD2 | . | TGTGCCAGCAGACCCGGACTAGCGGGGGGAGATGAGCAGTTCTTC | CASRPGLAGGDEQFF
TRBJ1-2 | TRBV10-3 | TRBD1 | few | TGTGCCATCCATGGACAGGGTGGTTTAGGCTACACCTTC | CAIHGQGGLGYTF
TRBJ2-1 | TRBV12-1 | . | . | TGTGCCAGCAGCCTCGAACCCGGGACTAGCGGGGGGGACTCCTACAATGAGCAGTTCTTC | CASSLEPGTSGGDSYNEQFF
TRBJ2-1 | TRBV6-5 | . | . | TGTGCCAGCAGACCCGAAGGCCTCAGGAATGAGCAGTTCTTC | CASRPEGLRNEQFF
TRBJ1-2 | TRBV7-3 | . | few | TGTGCCAGCAGCCCGACGACAGGTTCTGGCTACACCTTC | CASSPTTGSGYTF
TRBJ2-7 | TRBV19 | . | . | TGTGCCAGTAGTATATTGGCACAGGGTATCTACGAGCAGTACTTC | CASSILAQGIYEQYF
TRBJ1-2 | TRBV2 | . | . | TGTGCCAGCAGTGAAGCGGCAGGACTCAGTCAGGAGGGCTACACCTTC | CASSEAAGLSQEGYTF
TRBJ2-5 | TRBV6-1 | . | once | TGTGCCAGCAGACATCGCCGACAAGAGACCCAGTACTTC | CASRHRRQETQYF
TRBJ1-3 | TRBV7-6 | . | . | TGTGCCAGCAGCCCAGGGTTTAGCTCTGGAAACACCATATATTTT | CASSPGFSSGNTIYF
TRBJ2-7 | TRBV7-2 | . | once | TGTGCCAGCAGCTTAGTCGCAGACTCCTACGAGCAGTACTTC | CASSLVADSYEQYF
TRBJ2-7 | TRBV2 | TRBD1 | . | TGTGCCAGCAGGGGGGACAGGGTAAGCTCCTACGAGCAGTACTTC | CASRGDRVSSYEQYF
TRBJ2-7 | TRBV30 | . | . | TGTGCCTGGAGTAGGTCCGCCTACGAGCAGTACTTC | CAWSRSAYEQYF
TRBJ2-1 | TRBV4-2 | TRBD2 | . | TGTGCCAGCAGCCCTGGAACTAGCGAAGACAATGAGCAGTTCTTC | CASSPGTSEDNEQFF
TRBJ1-2 | TRBV6-5 | . | . | TGTGCCAGTTACGTGGGCGGGGCTAACTATGGCTACACCTTC | CASYVGGANYGYTF